The T cell receptor beta chain under discussion was sequenced for a study of Graves' ophthalmopathy and Graves' hyperthyroidism. General study points: Classification of ophthalmopathy versus stable hyperthyroidism by a 13-signature model yielded about 88% sensitivity and around 77% specificity. Blood repertoires reportedly contained most expanded thyroid clonotypes above 0.001 frequency.

This clonotype was seen once. Its antigen is undetermined. Amplification targeted the TCR beta CDR3 regions, with RNA transcripts as the source material. HTBI primers were used in a first-round RT-PCR, which preceded a second-round multiplex PCR. A single record per CDR3 protein comes from TCRdb applying MiXCR to the multiplex PCR reads. The profile shows over a million distinct CDR3 sequences, 35% to 45% of them singletons. Thyroid ultrasound, orbital computed tomography, TRAb, serum thyroxine and clinical symptoms formed the basis of diagnosis. CDR1 and CDR2 from the germline V gene are SQVTM and ANQGSEA. This CDR3 has 15 amino acids.

Sequencing was done on a sample of peripheral blood or thyroid tissue (not recorded which). This chain connects TRBV29-1 to TRBJ2-7, with 9 nucleotides matching TRBD1. The end of the DNA is better explained by TRBJ2-1, so the J call may be wrong. The clonotype comes from an adult man with Graves' hyperthyroidism. In nucleotides, the CDR3 is TGCAGCGTTGAAGACGGGCACAGGGGGCTCTATGAGCAGTTCTTC. This translates into CSVEDGHRGLYEQFF.